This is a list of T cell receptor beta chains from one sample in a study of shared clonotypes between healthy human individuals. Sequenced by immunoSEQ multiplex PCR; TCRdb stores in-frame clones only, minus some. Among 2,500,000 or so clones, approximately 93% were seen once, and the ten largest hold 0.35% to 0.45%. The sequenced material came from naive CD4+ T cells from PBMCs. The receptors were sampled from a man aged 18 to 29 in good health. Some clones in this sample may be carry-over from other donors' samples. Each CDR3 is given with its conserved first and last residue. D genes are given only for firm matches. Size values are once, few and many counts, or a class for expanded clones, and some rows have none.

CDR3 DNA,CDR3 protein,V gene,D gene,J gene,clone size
TGTGCCAGCAGTGCGACAGGGAGCACAGATACGCAGTATTTT,CASSATGSTDTQYF,TRBV2,TRBD1,TRBJ2-3,NA
TGTGCCAGCAGTTTAGCGGGAGCCCACCTACTCACAGATACGCAGTATTTT,CASSLAGAHLLTDTQYF,TRBV28,TRBD2,TRBJ2-3,NA
TGCGCCAGCAGCTTGGCCCGGGTGAGGACCTACGAGCAGTACTTC,CASSLARVRTYEQYF,TRBV5-1,NA,TRBJ2-7,NA
TGTGCCAGCAGCGTAGGAGGCGGGAGGCCCGGGGAGCTGTTTTTT,CASSVGGGRPGELFF,TRBV9,TRBD2,TRBJ2-2,NA
TGTGCCAGCAGCTCGGGACTAGGTTACAATGAGCAGTTCTTC,CASSSGLGYNEQFF,TRBV7-2,TRBD2,TRBJ2-1,NA
TGTGCCAGTAAATTCGCAGGGGGCGCGCAGCCCCAGCATTTT,CASKFAGGAQPQHF,TRBV19,TRBD1,TRBJ1-5,NA
TGTGCCAGCAGTTTAGCTGGGAACACTGAAGCTTTCTTT,CASSLAGNTEAFF,TRBV28,NA,TRBJ1-1,NA
TGTGCCAGCAGGCCCCACGCGAACACTGAAGCTTTCTTT,CASRPHANTEAFF,TRBV28,NA,TRBJ1-1,NA
TGTGCCAGCAGTTACTCGCTCGGGGGGGCATGGGGCTACACCTTC,CASSYSLGGAWGYTF,TRBV6-5,NA,TRBJ1-2,NA
TGTGCCAGCAGGGGGAATCCAGAATTATTACCCACCTTC,CASRGNPELLPTF,TRBV25-1,NA,TRBJ1-2,NA
TGTGCCAGCAGCGGGGTACGTGGGCGGGAGACCCAGTACTTC,CASSGVRGRETQYF,TRBV28,NA,TRBJ2-5,NA
TGTGCCAGCAGTTTATTTGAATGGGGAGGTGGTGAAAAACTGTTTTTT,CASSLFEWGGGEKLFF,TRBV28,NA,TRBJ1-4,few
TGTGCCACGTCGATTAAGGGGCAGTACTTC,CATSIKGQYF,TRBV15,NA,TRBJ2-7,NA
TGTGCCAGCAGATCTGCAACGGTGAACACTGAAGCTTTCTTT,CASRSATVNTEAFF,TRBV6-6,NA,TRBJ1-1,NA
TGCAGCGTTGAAGGCAGTTCTAACTATGGCTACACCTTC,CSVEGSSNYGYTF,TRBV29-1,NA,TRBJ1-2,NA
TGCGCCAGCAGCCCGGGACTCCAAGAGACCCAGTACTTC,CASSPGLQETQYF,TRBV5-1,NA,TRBJ2-5,NA
TGCAGCGTTGGGGGACAGGGGGCTGGAAACACCATATATTTT,CSVGGQGAGNTIYF,TRBV29-1,TRBD1,TRBJ1-3,NA
TGTGCCAGTACCCTTGGGAGAGGGGGCGGCTATGGCTACACCTTC,CASTLGRGGGYGYTF,TRBV19,TRBD1,TRBJ1-2,NA
TGTGCCAGCAGTGAAGGAGGACATACCATCTATGGCTACACCTTC,CASSEGGHTIYGYTF,TRBV6-1,NA,TRBJ1-2,NA
TGTGCCAGCAGCCGCGACGGCCGGGAGGGAGCCTACAATGAGCAGTTCTTC,CASSRDGREGAYNEQFF,TRBV9,TRBD2,TRBJ2-1,NA
TGTGCCAGTAGTAGGGGACCAGCGAGCCAGCCCCAGCATTTT,CASSRGPASQPQHF,TRBV19,NA,TRBJ1-5,NA
TGTGCCAGCAGCCAACAGGGAACTAGCAATCAGCCCCAGCATTTT,CASSQQGTSNQPQHF,TRBV4-2,NA,TRBJ1-5,NA
TGTGCCAGCTCCCGCCTAAGGGGACAAAACACCGGGGAGCTGTTTTTT,CASSRLRGQNTGELFF,TRBV6-6,NA,TRBJ2-2,NA
TGTGCCAGCGGCCGACCGGGCCCCTCTTCCAACACCATATATTTT,CASGRPGPSSNTIYF,TRBV9,NA,TRBJ1-3,NA
TGTGCCAGCAGCTTACTTACCCAAGTCGCAGATACGCAGTATTTT,CASSLLTQVADTQYF,TRBV7-3,NA,TRBJ2-3,NA
TGTGCCAGCAGTCGAGTAGCGGGTTCCGGGGAGCTGTTTTTT,CASSRVAGSGELFF,TRBV6-4,TRBD2,TRBJ2-2,NA
TGTGCCAGCGGTTACGGGAGCCAAGAGACCCAGTACTTC,CASGYGSQETQYF,TRBV28,NA,TRBJ2-5,NA
TGTGCCAGCAGCTTAGGCGTACCCTCCCCTGAGCAGTTCTTC,CASSLGVPSPEQFF,TRBV7-9,NA,TRBJ2-1,NA
TGTGCCAGCAGTCAGAACCGCGATGAGCAGTTCTTC,CASSQNRDEQFF,TRBV6-5,NA,TRBJ2-1,NA
TGTGCCAGCAGCCTAAGAAATCCTCCCAATGAGCAGTTCTTC,CASSLRNPPNEQFF,TRBV7-2,NA,TRBJ2-1,once
TGCGCCAGCAGCCAAGACGGCGGGAGGGCCCTCCAGACCCAGTACTTC,CASSQDGGRALQTQYF,TRBV4-1,TRBD2,TRBJ2-5,NA
TGTGCCAGCAGCTCCCCGGGGGGGGCTGGCTATGGCTACACCTTC,CASSSPGGAGYGYTF,TRBV5-4,NA,TRBJ1-2,NA
TGTGCCAGCAGCTTGAAGGGGAGCGGGAGTCTCGGCAATGAGCAGTTCTTC,CASSLKGSGSLGNEQFF,TRBV5-4,TRBD2,TRBJ2-1,NA
TGTGCCAGCAGCCTCCTCGGGGGGCAGGGTAACACCGGGGAGCTGTTTTTT,CASSLLGGQGNTGELFF,TRBV5-5,NA,TRBJ2-2,NA
TGTGCCACCAGCAGAGGGACGGGGATGAACACTGAAGCTTTCTTT,CATSRGTGMNTEAFF,TRBV15,NA,TRBJ1-1,NA
TGTGCCAGCAACCTCGGGACAGGGGATCAGCCCCAGCATTTT,CASNLGTGDQPQHF,TRBV28,TRBD1,TRBJ1-5,NA
TGTGCCAGCAGCCAAGAGTGGCGCGGGGGGGGCAATCAGCCCCAGCATTTT,CASSQEWRGGGNQPQHF,TRBV4-2,NA,TRBJ1-5,NA
TGTGCCAGCAGCCAAGATCTCCGACAGGGGGTGGCCTATGGCTACACCTTC,CASSQDLRQGVAYGYTF,TRBV14,TRBD1,TRBJ1-2,once
TGTGCCAGCTCACCTCCTTCCGGACTACGGGGCAATGAGCAGTTCTTC,CASSPPSGLRGNEQFF,TRBV18,NA,TRBJ2-1,NA
TGTGCCAGCAGCTATCTGACTAGTCGCTCCTACAATGAGCAGTTCTTC,CASSYLTSRSYNEQFF,TRBV11-1,NA,TRBJ2-1,NA
TGCGCCAGCACCGGGGACTCCCAAGAGACCCAGTACTTC,CASTGDSQETQYF,TRBV5-1,NA,TRBJ2-5,NA
TGTGCCAGCAGTTTACAGGGGAATCAGCCCCAGCATTTT,CASSLQGNQPQHF,TRBV27,NA,TRBJ1-5,NA
TGCGCCAGCAGCGAAGGTGGGACAGACTATGGCTACACCTTC,CASSEGGTDYGYTF,TRBV5-1,TRBD1,TRBJ1-2,NA
TGTGCCAGTAGTATAGGGGGGGCCTACTCTGGAAACACCATATATTTT,CASSIGGAYSGNTIYF,TRBV19,NA,TRBJ1-3,NA
TGTGCCTGGCAAGGACAGGTCAACAATGAGCAGTTCTTC,CAWQGQVNNEQFF,TRBV30,TRBD1,TRBJ2-1,NA
TGTGCCTGGAGTGTTGGGGGGCTGAGTCAGCCCCAGCATTTT,CAWSVGGLSQPQHF,TRBV30,NA,TRBJ1-5,NA
TGCGCCAGCAGCTTGGTACGGGGTCGCTCTGGGGCCAACGTCCTGACTTTC,CASSLVRGRSGANVLTF,TRBV5-1,NA,TRBJ2-6,NA
TGTGCCAGCAGCTTGAGCGAGGGAGACGGGTCCTACAATGAGCAGTTCTTC,CASSLSEGDGSYNEQFF,TRBV5-8,NA,TRBJ2-1,NA
TGTGCCAGCAGTGAAGACAGGGGGCTTCAGCCCCAGCATTTT,CASSEDRGLQPQHF,TRBV2,TRBD1,TRBJ1-5,NA
TGTGCCTGGAGCGCCGACAGGGGGCGCGGACAGCCCCAGCATTTT,CAWSADRGRGQPQHF,TRBV30,TRBD1,TRBJ1-5,NA
TGTGCCAGCAGCTCTGAAAGCGGGGGTGAAAAACTGTTTTTT,CASSSESGGEKLFF,TRBV7-2,NA,TRBJ1-4,NA
TGTGCCAGCAGTTTAAACGGGATTGAGACCGGGGAGCTGTTTTTT,CASSLNGIETGELFF,TRBV27,NA,TRBJ2-2,NA
TGTGCCAGCAGATTGGGGCAGATCAATCAGCCCCAGCATTTT,CASRLGQINQPQHF,TRBV6-6,NA,TRBJ1-5,once